This passage covers 11 T cell receptor beta chains from one sample sequenced in a study of human T cells and chemical hapten exposure. Time point defined: patch test 1, 2 weeks after DPC sensitization. Treatment of the sample: therapeutic diphenylcyclopropenone sensitization with weekly scalp DPC. MiXCR, applied by TCRdb to the RACE reads, yields one record per CDR3 protein. Among some 79,000 distinct CDR3 sequences, approximately 8% were seen once, and the ten largest hold 1.5% to 1.8%. Specimen: whole blood, collected in connection with sensitization to the hapten diphenylcyclopropenone (DPC). Receptors were obtained from a woman in her twenties or thirties with alopecia areata. Some clones in this sample may be carry-over from other donors' samples.

This clonotype was seen at least ten times. V is TRBV7-3 and J is TRBJ1-1; D possibly corresponds to TRBD1 (6 bases). This CDR3 region has 15 residues. Germline assignment: CDR1 SGHTA and CDR2 FQGTGA. The ends were cut back, 4 bases at V and 0 bases at J, with 12 bases in the middle. The CDR3 region has the DNA TGTGCCAGCAGCTCAGCACAGGGAATGAACACTGAAGCTTTCTTT. It codes for CASSSAQGMNTEAFF.

This clonotype was seen only a few times. The chain recombines TRBV3-1 with TRBJ2-5, with 9 positions matching TRBD2. This CDR3 spans 15 amino acids. V trimming: 0 bases; J trimming: 6 bases; junction bases outside the gene matches: 5. Germline V gene sequence: CDR1 LGHDT, CDR2 YNNKEL (reference sequence). CDR3 region: CASSQESGGRKTQYF. The CDR3 DNA reads as TGTGCCAGCAGCCAAGAAAGCGGGGGGCGAAAGACCCAGTACTTC.

This clonotype appeared a few times. Written as DNA, the CDR3 is TGTGCCAGCAGCTTAAGGGCTAGCGGGGGCCAAGAGACCCAGTACTTC. Translated, it gives CASSLRASGGQETQYF. This chain links TRBV7-6 with TRBJ2-5; 10 positions match TRBD2. After removal of 2 bases from V and 1 base from J, the junction contained 4 bases not matched to a gene. This CDR3 spans 16 amino acids. CDR1 is SGHVS and CDR2 is FNYEAQ in the germline V gene.

This clonotype was recorded many times. The gene calls are TRBV20-1 and TRBJ1-2; TRBD1 is a possible D gene (5 bases). V gave up 0 bases and J gave up 3 bases, with 17 bases separating them. CDR1 is DFQATT and CDR2 is SNEGSKA in the germline V gene (reference sequence). CDR3 length equals 16 residues. The CDR3 here is CSAREGTEVRDYGYTF. DNA of the CDR3: TGCAGTGCTAGAGAGGGGACGGAGGTCAGGGACTATGGCTACACCTTC.

The table lists this clonotype with many counts. J is TRBJ2-1 and V is TRBV7-3; possible D gene TRBD2, 5 bases. The length of the CDR3 is 15 residues. CDR1 SGHTA and CDR2 FQGTGA come from the germline V gene. The ends were cut back, 2 bases at V and 1 base at J, with 9 bases in the middle. The CDR3 reads CASSLELASYNEQFF. CDR3 bases: TGTGCCAGCAGCTTAGAGCTAGCTTCCTACAATGAGCAGTTCTTC.

This clonotype occurred many times. V gene TRBV7-9 combines with J gene TRBJ1-3; D unresolved. V lost 1 base, J lost 0 bases, and 4 bases lay in between. This CDR3 spans 14 amino acids. Germline CDR1 and CDR2: SEHNR and FQNEAQ (reference sequence). CDR3 residues: CASSLEVSGNTIYF. CDR3 coding DNA: TGTGCCAGCAGCTTAGAAGTCTCTGGAAACACCATATATTTT.

The sample holds a few counts of this clonotype. J is TRBJ1-5 and V is TRBV7-9; D call uncertain. Trimming shortened V by 8 bases and J by 0 bases, and 11 bases separated the two germline ends. The V gene's germline CDR1 is SEHNR and CDR2 FQNEAQ (reference sequence). This CDR3 has 14 residues. The DNA for the CDR3 is TGTGCCAGCGGGTCCCCTTATAGCAATCAGCCCCAGCATTTT. As protein: CASGSPYSNQPQHF.

In its sample, this clonotype was seen many times. The rearrangement joins TRBV11-1 to TRBJ2-1; D is unresolved. This CDR3 has 16 amino acids. CDR1 is SGHAT, CDR2 FQDESV, per germline (reference sequence). Trimming pared 5 bases from V and 1 base from J, leaving 15 bases between. The CDR3 spells CASSKALGRSYNEQFF. CDR3 DNA sequence: TGTGCCAGCAGCAAAGCCCTAGGAAGGTCCTACAATGAGCAGTTCTTC.

To note about this clonotype: A much larger clone differs from this one at a single base, so this may be a read error. The rearrangement uses TRBV5-4 and TRBJ1-1; D not resolved. Per germline, CDR1 SGHNT and CDR2 YYREEE (reference sequence). V lost 3 bases to trimming and J lost 1 base, with 13 bases between them. CDR3 length: 15 residues. Written as DNA, the CDR3 is TGTGCCAGCAGCTCTCTACAGATAAGGAACACTGAAGCTTTCTTT. This translates into CASSSLQIRNTEAFF.

This sequence joins TRBV5-1 and TRBJ2-5; D unresolved. The CDR3 contains 13 residues. CDR1 and CDR2 from the germline V gene are SGHRS and YFSETQ. Trimming stripped 3 bases from V and 5 bases from J, with 11 bases between. This CDR3 reads CASSWEGHETQYF. CDR3 nucleotide sequence: TGCGCCAGCAGCTGGGAAGGGCACGAGACCCAGTACTTC.

This clonotype was detected ten times or more. The genes are TRBV5-1 and TRBJ2-5, with 10 bases that match TRBD1. Per the germline V gene, CDR1 is SGHRS and CDR2 is YFSETQ. The CDR3 sequence is 15 residues long. V lost 1 base, J lost 2 bases, and 2 bases stayed unmatched. CDR3 in amino acids: CASSLQGQGQETQYF. CDR3 in DNA: TGCGCCAGCAGCTTGCAGGGACAGGGGCAAGAGACCCAGTACTTC.